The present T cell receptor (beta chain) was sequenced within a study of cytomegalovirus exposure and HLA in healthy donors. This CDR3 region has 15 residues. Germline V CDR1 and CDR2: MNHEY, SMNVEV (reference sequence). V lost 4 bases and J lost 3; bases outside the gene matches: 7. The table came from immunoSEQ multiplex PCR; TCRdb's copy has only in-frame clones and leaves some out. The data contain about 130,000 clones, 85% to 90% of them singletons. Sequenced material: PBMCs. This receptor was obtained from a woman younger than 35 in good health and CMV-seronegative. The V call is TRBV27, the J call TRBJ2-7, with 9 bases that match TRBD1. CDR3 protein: CASSWETGGIYEQYF. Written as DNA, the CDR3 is TGTGCCAGCAGTTGGGAGACAGGGGGTATCTACGAGCAGTACTTC.